A single sample is the source of the 3 T cell receptor beta chains below, sequenced in a study of blood T cell repertoires in COVID-19. Method: immunoSEQ multiplex PCR; TCRdb's copy keeps in-frame clones and lacks some. The data hold around 250,000 clones, with roughly 89% observed a single time. Sequenced material: peripheral blood. The receptors were sampled from a woman aged 40-49 years who had recovered from COVID-19.

CDR3 coding DNA: TGCGCCAGCAGCCAACCGAGTACCACAGACATATACAATGAGCAGTTCTTC. Its protein is CASSQPSTTDIYNEQFF. The rearrangement links TRBV4-1 to TRBJ2-1; D unclear. Germline V gives CDR1 MGHRA, CDR2 YSYEKL. The CDR3 extends over 17 amino acids. V shed 2 bases and J shed 4 bases, with 18 bases lying between them.

The J gene is TRBJ2-3, the V gene TRBV7-9, with D hard to call. CDR1 is SEHNR and CDR2 is FQNEAQ in the germline V gene (reference sequence). With 3 bases removed from V and 3 bases from J, the gap between germline ends came to 13 bases. This CDR3 region has 15 residues. CDR3 nucleotide sequence: TGTGCCAGCAGCTTGAGTACAGAAAATACAGATACGCAGTATTTT. As protein: CASSLSTENTDTQYF.

This chain links TRBV2 with TRBJ1-3; the D gene is possibly TRBD1 (5 bases). Trimming pared 3 bases from V and 2 bases from J, leaving 14 bases between. The CDR3 extends over 16 amino acids. From germline, CDR1 is SNHLY and CDR2 FYNNEI. The CDR3 is CASSDQVVQAGNTIYF. The CDR3 nucleotides read TGTGCCAGCAGTGACCAAGTCGTACAGGCTGGAAACACCATATATTTT.